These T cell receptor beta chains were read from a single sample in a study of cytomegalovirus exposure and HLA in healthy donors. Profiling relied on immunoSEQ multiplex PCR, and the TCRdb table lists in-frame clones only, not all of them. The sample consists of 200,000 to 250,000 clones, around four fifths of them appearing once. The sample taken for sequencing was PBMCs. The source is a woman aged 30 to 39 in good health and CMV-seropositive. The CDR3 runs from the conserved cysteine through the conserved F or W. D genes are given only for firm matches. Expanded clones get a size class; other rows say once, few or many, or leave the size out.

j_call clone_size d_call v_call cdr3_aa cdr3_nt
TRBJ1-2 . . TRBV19 CASAGTQGYGYTF TGTGCCAGTGCCGGGACCCAAGGCTATGGCTACACCTTC
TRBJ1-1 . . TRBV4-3 CASSLRGNTEAFF TGCGCCAGCAGCTTAAGAGGGAACACTGAAGCTTTCTTT
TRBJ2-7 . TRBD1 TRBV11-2 CASSLGGGVYEQYF TGTGCCAGCAGCTTAGGAGGGGGCGTCTACGAGCAGTACTTC
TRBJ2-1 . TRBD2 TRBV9 CASSVVAGGPIEQFF TGTGCCAGCAGCGTAGTAGCGGGAGGGCCCATTGAGCAGTTCTTC
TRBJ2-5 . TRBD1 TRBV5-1 CASSFGTGGGGETQYF TGCGCCAGCAGCTTCGGGACAGGGGGCGGGGGAGAGACCCAGTACTTC
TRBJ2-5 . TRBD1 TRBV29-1 CSVFGQGETQYF TGCAGCGTTTTTGGACAGGGGGAGACCCAGTACTTC
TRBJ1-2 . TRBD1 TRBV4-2 CASSQDRGFTGYTF TGTGCCAGCAGCCAAGACAGGGGGTTCACTGGCTACACCTTC
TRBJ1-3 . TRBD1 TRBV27 CASSLRQGVGDTIYF TGTGCCAGCAGTCTACGACAGGGAGTGGGTGACACCATATATTTT
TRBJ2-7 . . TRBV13 CASSFRGTTGEQYF TGTGCCAGCAGCTTTAGAGGGACCACAGGCGAGCAGTACTTC
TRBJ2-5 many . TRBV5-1 CASSLDSTSETQYF TGCGCCAGCAGCTTGGACAGTACGTCGGAAACCCAGTACTTC
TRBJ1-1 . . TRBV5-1 CASSLANGNTEAFF TGCGCCAGCAGCTTGGCCAACGGGAACACTGAAGCTTTCTTT
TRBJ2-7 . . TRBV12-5 CASGPGLGYEQYF TGTGCTAGTGGGCCGGGACTGGGGTACGAGCAGTACTTC
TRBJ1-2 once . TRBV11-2 CASSLSSGGGYTF TGTGCCAGCAGCTTAAGTTCGGGAGGCGGCTACACCTTC
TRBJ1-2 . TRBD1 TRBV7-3 CASSPDGTAPYGYTF TGTGCCAGCAGCCCCGACGGGACAGCCCCCTATGGCTACACCTTC
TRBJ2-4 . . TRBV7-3 CASSLDSVNIQYF TGTGCCAGCAGCTTGGACAGTGTAAACATTCAGTACTTC
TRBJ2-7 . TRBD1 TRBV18 CASSEGQGYEQYF TGTGCCAGCTCAGAAGGACAGGGATACGAGCAGTACTTC
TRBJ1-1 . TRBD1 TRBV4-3 CASSLRGHEAFF TGCGCCAGCAGCCTAAGGGGGCATGAAGCTTTCTTT
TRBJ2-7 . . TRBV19 CASSSPPLYEQYF TGTGCCAGTAGTAGCCCTCCCCTCTACGAGCAGTACTTC
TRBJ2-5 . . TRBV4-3 CASSQGQTPQETQYF TGCGCCAGCAGCCAAGGACAGACGCCCCAAGAGACCCAGTACTTC
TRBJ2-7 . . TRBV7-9 CASSEDLEQYF TGTGCCAGCAGCGAAGACTTGGAGCAGTACTTC
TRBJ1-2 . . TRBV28 CASRPTGFDVGGYTF TGTGCCAGCAGGCCCACAGGGTTTGACGTGGGTGGCTACACCTTC
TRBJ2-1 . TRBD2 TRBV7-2 CASSLEASGRVEQFF TGTGCCAGCAGCTTAGAGGCTAGCGGGAGAGTTGAGCAGTTCTTC
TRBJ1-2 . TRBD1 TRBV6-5 CASRSGTGLNGYTF TGTGCCAGCAGATCCGGGACAGGGTTAAATGGCTACACCTTC
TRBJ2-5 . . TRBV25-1 CASSESGQGQETQYF TGTGCCAGCAGTGAATCAGGGCAGGGGCAAGAGACCCAGTACTTC
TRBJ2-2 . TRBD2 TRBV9 CASSTGLAGGPTGELFF TGTGCCAGCAGCACCGGACTAGCGGGAGGGCCCACCGGGGAGCTGTTTTTT
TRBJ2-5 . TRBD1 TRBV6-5 CASSYWTGGGETQYF TGTGCCAGCAGTTATTGGACAGGGGGCGGCGAGACCCAGTACTTC
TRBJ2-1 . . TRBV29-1 CSVQERDNEQFF TGCAGCGTTCAAGAAAGAGACAATGAGCAGTTCTTC